Sequencing of this T cell receptor beta chain was carried out in a study of T cell responses to AZD1222 COVID-19 vaccine. Points from the study as a whole: Nearly half of spike-specific TCRs reportedly go after variant regions that carry no mutations.

This CDR3 spans 14 amino acids. Germline CDR1 is LGHDT and CDR2 is YNNKEL (reference sequence). Deletions cut 1 base from V and 5 bases from J, with 11 bases between. Samples with a second dose at about 4 or about 12 weeks were pooled together. On this clone itself: The antigen is not known.

Assay used: immunoSEQ multiplex PCR; TCRdb lists only in-frame clones, some missing. In the table there are 80,000 to 90,000 clones, approximately 91% of which are singletons. The sequence came from an adult who received the AZD1222 COVID-19 vaccine. This chain connects TRBV3-1 (or the pseudogene TRBV3-2) to TRBJ1-1, with a possible D match to TRBD1 (6 bases). Sequencing was performed on peripheral blood, taken 28 days after the second AZD1222 dose. The CDR3 sequence is CASSQARTVTEAFF. The CDR3 nucleotides read TGTGCCAGCAGCCAAGCAAGGACAGTAACTGAAGCTTTCTTT.